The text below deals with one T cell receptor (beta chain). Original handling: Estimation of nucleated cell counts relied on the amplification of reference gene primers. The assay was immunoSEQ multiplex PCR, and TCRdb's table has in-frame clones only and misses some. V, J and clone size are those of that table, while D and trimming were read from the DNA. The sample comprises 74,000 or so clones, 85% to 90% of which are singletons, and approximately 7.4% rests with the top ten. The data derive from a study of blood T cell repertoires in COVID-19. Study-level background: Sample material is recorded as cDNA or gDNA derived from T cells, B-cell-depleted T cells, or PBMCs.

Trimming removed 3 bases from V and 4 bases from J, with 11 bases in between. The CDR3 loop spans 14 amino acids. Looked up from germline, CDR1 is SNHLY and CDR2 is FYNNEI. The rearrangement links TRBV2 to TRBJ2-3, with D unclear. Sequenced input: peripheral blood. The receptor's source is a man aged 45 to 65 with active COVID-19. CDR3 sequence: CASSDARSPDTQYF. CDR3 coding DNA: TGTGCCAGCAGTGACGCCCGCAGTCCAGATACGCAGTATTTT.